This record looks at one TCR beta chain sequence and its context. This sample is part of a study of shared clonotypes between healthy human individuals. CDR1 is ENHRY, CDR2 SYGVKD, per germline. The CDR3 has 17 amino acids. V lost 4 bases and J lost 8, with 26 bases in between. Deep level was the assay's run setting. An even split of each subset's genomic DNA across several immunoSEQ plates was performed. Unsorted PBMC replicate PCRs drew on around 300 ng DNA, representing about 30,000 T cell genomes. Some clones are missing from TCRdb's copy, which holds only in-frame ones; the method was immunoSEQ multiplex PCR. The data hold about half a million clones, with approximately 84% observed a single time. Those who donated were healthy HIV-negative adults, with no recent acute infections or vaccinations reported.

Sequences were obtained from PBMCs. The rearrangement uses TRBV10-3 and TRBJ1-2; TRBD1 is a possible D gene (6 bases). The receptor was isolated from a woman in her 40s in good health. Some clones in this sample may be carry-over from other donors' samples. This CDR3 reads CAISASWGGGAGGGYTF. DNA of the CDR3: TGTGCCATCAGTGCGTCGTGGGGAGGGGGGGCCGGCGGCGGCTACACCTTC.